This T cell receptor beta chain was recorded in a study of T cells in Graves' hyperthyroidism and ophthalmopathy. Study outcomes and limitations: Ophthalmopathy was separated from stable hyperthyroidism by a 13 V-J model. For ophthalmopathy, model prediction preceded onset by a median roughly 6.2 months. Blood held most thyroid clonotypes expanded above 0.001 frequency.

Germline values: CDR1 SGHTA, CDR2 FQGTGA. This CDR3 has 19 residues. Trimming cost V 2 bases and J 4 bases; bases outside gene matches: 14. As regards this clonotype: The target antigen is unknown.

From RNA transcripts, TCR beta CDR3 regions were amplified. In the first-round RT-PCR of the TCR CDR3, the HTBI primer set was used. MiXCR, applied by TCRdb to the multiplex PCR reads, yields one record per CDR3 protein. This sample carries about 700,000 distinct CDR3 sequences, about 45% of them seen once, and the ten largest clones take less than 9.5%. The chain carries TRBV7-3 and TRBJ2-2; 9 bases agree with TRBD2. This sequence was found in an adult man with Graves' disease, either hyperthyroidism or ophthalmopathy (not recorded which). The sample consisted of peripheral blood or thyroid tissue (not recorded which). CDR3 nucleotides: TGTGCCAGCAGCTTAGGCGCGGGAGGGCTCTCGGGTGCCACCGGGGAGCTGTTTTTT. Translated, it gives CASSLGAGGLSGATGELFF.